The present T cell receptor (beta chain) was sequenced within a study of PD-1 blockade in classical Hodgkin lymphoma. Regarding the study as a whole: Baseline TCR diversity was reportedly lower in newly diagnosed patients than healthy donors. Patients with a complete response exhibited baseline diversity comparable to newly diagnosed patients.

On this clone: Its antigen is unknown.

Relapse after autologous stem cell transplantation occurred in every patient, and brentuximab vedotin exposure varied. Some clones are missing from TCRdb's copy, which holds only in-frame ones; the method was immunoSEQ multiplex PCR. Of about 100,000 clones listed, approximately 80% are singletons. Specimen: peripheral blood mononuclear cells (PBMCs), collected at baseline. This clonotype was sampled from a human donor with classical Hodgkin lymphoma.

The CDR3 loop is CASSVIGGGELFF. CDR3 DNA: TGCGCCAGCAGTGTTATAGGAGGCGGGGAGCTGTTTTTT. The chain carries TRBV10-1 and TRBJ2-2, with D maybe TRBD2 (5 bases). Trimming removed 4 bases at V and 7 bases at J, with 10 bases between. Looked up from germline, CDR1 is WNHNN and CDR2 is SYGVQD (reference sequence). CDR3 length equals 13 residues.